These T cell receptor beta chains were read from a single sample in a study of cytotoxic CD8 clonotypes in ibrutinib-treated CLL. The protocol was immunoSEQ multiplex PCR, while the TCRdb copy is restricted to in-frame clones and leaves out a portion. The sample includes some 130,000 clones, roughly 84% of them seen just once. The starting material was PBMCs, obtained after 24 months of ibrutinib treatment. These receptor sequences come from a human donor with chronic lymphocytic leukemia. Each CDR3 is given with its conserved first and last residue. Fields, in order: CDR3 length, J gene, V gene, CDR3 protein.

>16|TRBJ2-6|TRBV9
CASSQTGGIGANVLTF
>16|TRBJ2-1|TRBV30
CAWRDAGAGPYNEQFF
>12|TRBJ1-2|TRBV28
CASIQGVYGYTF
>15|TRBJ1-3|TRBV11-3
CASSFSADSGNTIYF
>15|TRBJ2-7|TRBV4-3
CASSQQHGGSYEQYF
>14|TRBJ1-1|TRBV7-3
CASSKQGALAEAFF
>17|TRBJ2-5|TRBV5-4
CASSPGALAGVQETQYF
>16|TRBJ2-1|TRBV30
CAWSNWGGKSYNEQFF
>18|TRBJ2-2|TRBV28
CASSFGAGHKTYTGELFF
>12|TRBJ1-2|TRBV19
CASSTPNYGYTF
>15|TRBJ1-6|TRBV7-2
CASSLGQVGNSPLHF
>15|TRBJ2-1|TRBV6-4
CASSGQTGSYNEQFF
>16|TRBJ1-2|TRBV30
CAWSPPLGQGAYGYTF
>14|TRBJ1-2|TRBV27
CASSLRTGTDGYTF